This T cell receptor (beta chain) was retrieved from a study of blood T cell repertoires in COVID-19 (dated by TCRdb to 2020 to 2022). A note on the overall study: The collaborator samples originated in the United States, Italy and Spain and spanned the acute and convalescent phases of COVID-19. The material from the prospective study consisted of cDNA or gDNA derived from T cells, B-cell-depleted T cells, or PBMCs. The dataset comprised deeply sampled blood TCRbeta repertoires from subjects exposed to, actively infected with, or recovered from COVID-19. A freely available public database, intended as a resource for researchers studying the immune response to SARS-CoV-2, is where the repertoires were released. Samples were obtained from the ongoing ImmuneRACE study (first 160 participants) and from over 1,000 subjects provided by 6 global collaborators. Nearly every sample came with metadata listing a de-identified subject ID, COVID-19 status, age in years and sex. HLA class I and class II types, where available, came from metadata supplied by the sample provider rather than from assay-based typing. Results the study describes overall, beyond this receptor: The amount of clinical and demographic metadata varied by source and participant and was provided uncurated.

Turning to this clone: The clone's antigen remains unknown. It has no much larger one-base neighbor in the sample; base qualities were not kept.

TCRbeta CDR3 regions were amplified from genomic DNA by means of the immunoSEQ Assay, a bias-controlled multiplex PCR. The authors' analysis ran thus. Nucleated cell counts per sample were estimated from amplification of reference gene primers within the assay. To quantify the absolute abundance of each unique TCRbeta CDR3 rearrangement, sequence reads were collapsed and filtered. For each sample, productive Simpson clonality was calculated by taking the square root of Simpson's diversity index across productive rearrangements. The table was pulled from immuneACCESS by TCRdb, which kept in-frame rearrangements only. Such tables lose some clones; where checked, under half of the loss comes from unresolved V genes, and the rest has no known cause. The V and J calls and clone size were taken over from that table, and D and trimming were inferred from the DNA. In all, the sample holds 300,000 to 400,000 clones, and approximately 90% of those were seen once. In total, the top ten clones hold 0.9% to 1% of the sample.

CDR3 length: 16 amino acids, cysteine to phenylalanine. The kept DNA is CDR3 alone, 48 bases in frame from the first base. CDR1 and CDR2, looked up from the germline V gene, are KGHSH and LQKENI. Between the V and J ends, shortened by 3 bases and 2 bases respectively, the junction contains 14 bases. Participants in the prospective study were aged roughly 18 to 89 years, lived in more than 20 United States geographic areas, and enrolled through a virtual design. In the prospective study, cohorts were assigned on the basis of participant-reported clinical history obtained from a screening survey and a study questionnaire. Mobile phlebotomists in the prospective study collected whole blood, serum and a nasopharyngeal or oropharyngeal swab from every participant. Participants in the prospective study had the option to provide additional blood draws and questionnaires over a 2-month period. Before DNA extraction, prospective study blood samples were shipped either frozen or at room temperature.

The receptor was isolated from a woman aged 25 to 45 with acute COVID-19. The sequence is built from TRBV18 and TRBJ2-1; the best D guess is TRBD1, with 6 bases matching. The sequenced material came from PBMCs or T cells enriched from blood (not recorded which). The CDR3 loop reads CASSPSGTRPYNEQFF. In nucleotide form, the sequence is TGTGCCAGCTCACCTTCCGGGACAAGGCCCTACAATGAGCAGTTCTTC.